The rows below give T cell receptor beta chains drawn from one sample of a study of PD-1 blockade in classical Hodgkin lymphoma. Only in-frame clones appear in the TCRdb table, and some are missing; sequencing was by immunoSEQ multiplex PCR. The sample lists around 25,000 clones, 80% to 90% occurring once. This specimen consisted of peripheral blood mononuclear cells (PBMCs), obtained before the second cycle of nivolumab. All receptors derive from a human donor with classical Hodgkin lymphoma. CDR3s include the opening cysteine and the closing phenylalanine or tryptophan. Each record gives: CDR3 DNA, CDR3 protein, D gene, clone size, J gene, V gene. A D gene is named only where the DNA matches it firmly. Expanded clones get a size class; other rows say once, few or many, or leave the size out.

DNA: TGTGCCAGCAGTGGAGGACAAAACTATGGCTACACCTTC
CDR3: CASSGGQNYGYTF
D: -
size: -
J: TRBJ1-2
V: TRBV2

DNA: TGTGCCAGCAGCTTATATGTAAACTATAATTCACCCCTCCACTTT
CDR3: CASSLYVNYNSPLHF
D: -
size: few
J: TRBJ1-6
V: TRBV7-2

DNA: TGTGCCAGCAGCCAAACCCCCAGGAGCTCCTATAATTCACCCCTCCACTTT
CDR3: CASSQTPRSSYNSPLHF
D: -
size: -
J: TRBJ1-6
V: TRBV5-6

DNA: TGTGCCAGCAGCTTAGGCAGGCGTGACGAGCAGTACTTC
CDR3: CASSLGRRDEQYF
D: -
size: -
J: TRBJ2-7
V: TRBV5-4

DNA: TGTGCCAGTAGTGCGGACAGGGAACAGACCCAGTACTTC
CDR3: CASSADREQTQYF
D: TRBD1
size: -
J: TRBJ2-5
V: TRBV19

DNA: TGTGCCAGCAGCTTAGGACAGGGAGGGACCTATGGCTACACCTTC
CDR3: CASSLGQGGTYGYTF
D: TRBD1
size: -
J: TRBJ1-2
V: TRBV5-6

DNA: TGCGCCAGCAGCCAAAGGAGGGGGGCCCAATTCACAGATACGCAGTATTTT
CDR3: CASSQRRGAQFTDTQYF
D: -
size: -
J: TRBJ2-3
V: TRBV5-1

DNA: TGTGCCAGCAGTTATTTGACGCCGGGACAGGGTTTCTACGAGCAGTACTTC
CDR3: CASSYLTPGQGFYEQYF
D: TRBD1
size: -
J: TRBJ2-7
V: TRBV27

DNA: TGTGCCAGCAGCTTGGAGTCAGCCGCAACTAATGAAAAACTGTTTTTT
CDR3: CASSLESAATNEKLFF
D: -
size: once
J: TRBJ1-4
V: TRBV5-4

DNA: TGTGCCAGCAGCTTCAGGGCTCCATCGGGAGGCTACACCTTC
CDR3: CASSFRAPSGGYTF
D: -
size: once
J: TRBJ1-2
V: TRBV7-2

DNA: TGCAGCGTACGAACTAGCTACAATGAGCAGTTCTTC
CDR3: CSVRTSYNEQFF
D: -
size: -
J: TRBJ2-1
V: TRBV29-1

DNA: TGTGCCATCAGGCCGGGACACTCTATTCAGGAGACCCAGTACTTC
CDR3: CAIRPGHSIQETQYF
D: -
size: -
J: TRBJ2-5
V: TRBV10-3

DNA: TGTGCCAGCAGCGTAGGGGGTCGGGGGGCGAATTCACCCCTCCACTTT
CDR3: CASSVGGRGANSPLHF
D: -
size: -
J: TRBJ1-6
V: TRBV9

DNA: TGTGCCAGCAGCTTGATCTCGGACTACCGCACAGATACGCAGTATTTT
CDR3: CASSLISDYRTDTQYF
D: -
size: -
J: TRBJ2-3
V: TRBV5-6

DNA: TGCGCCAGCAGCCACAATCGGGAAAGGACCTACGAGCAGTACTTC
CDR3: CASSHNRERTYEQYF
D: -
size: few
J: TRBJ2-7
V: TRBV4-1

DNA: TGTGCCAGCAGCGGAGGCCGGGACAACTATGGCTACACCTTC
CDR3: CASSGGRDNYGYTF
D: -
size: few
J: TRBJ1-2
V: TRBV2

DNA: TGTGCCAGCAGCCCCGGACGGACAGGGCCTAATGAAAAACTGTTTTTT
CDR3: CASSPGRTGPNEKLFF
D: TRBD1
size: -
J: TRBJ1-4
V: TRBV5-8

DNA: TGTGCCAGCAGCCGTGACAGGGTTTCACCCCTCCACTTT
CDR3: CASSRDRVSPLHF
D: TRBD1
size: once
J: TRBJ1-6
V: TRBV4-2

DNA: TGTGCCAGCAGCTTCCGCCTCCCGACTAGCGGGGGAGAGACCCAGTACTTC
CDR3: CASSFRLPTSGGETQYF
D: TRBD2
size: -
J: TRBJ2-5
V: TRBV4-2

DNA: TGCGCCAGCAGTGCATCCATGAACACTGAAGCTTTCTTT
CDR3: CASSASMNTEAFF
D: -
size: -
J: TRBJ1-1
V: TRBV10-1

DNA: TGCAGCGTAGGGACAGGGACTTACAATCAGCCCCAGCATTTT
CDR3: CSVGTGTYNQPQHF
D: TRBD1
size: -
J: TRBJ1-5
V: TRBV29-1

DNA: TGTGCCAGCAGCTTCACATTCATGTGGCGGCAAGAGACCCAGTACTTC
CDR3: CASSFTFMWRQETQYF
D: -
size: -
J: TRBJ2-5
V: TRBV5-5

DNA: TGTGCCAGCAGTTACTCGTGGCAGGCGTACAATGAGCAGTTCTTC
CDR3: CASSYSWQAYNEQFF
D: -
size: -
J: TRBJ2-1
V: TRBV6-5

DNA: TGCGCCAGCAGTGGATCCCTCCGATCCAGGGGGGGGAATGAGCAGTTCTTC
CDR3: CASSGSLRSRGGNEQFF
D: -
size: -
J: TRBJ2-1
V: TRBV10-2

DNA: TGTGCCAGCAGCTTAACGCCCGGACTAGCGGACACAGATACGCAGTATTTT
CDR3: CASSLTPGLADTDTQYF
D: TRBD2
size: -
J: TRBJ2-3
V: TRBV7-3

DNA: TGTGCCAGCAGTAAGGACAGCTACGAGCAGTACTTC
CDR3: CASSKDSYEQYF
D: -
size: once
J: TRBJ2-7
V: TRBV5-4

DNA: TGTGCCTGGAGTGTATTGGGTGGCTACACCTTC
CDR3: CAWSVLGGYTF
D: -
size: -
J: TRBJ1-2
V: TRBV30

DNA: TGCGCCAGCAGCCCGCTGCAGGGGGACCAAGAGACCCAGTACTTC
CDR3: CASSPLQGDQETQYF
D: TRBD1
size: -
J: TRBJ2-5
V: TRBV5-1

DNA: TGCGCCAGCAGCTTGGCCAGGGGCCCGGGGCACACAGATACGCAGTATTTT
CDR3: CASSLARGPGHTDTQYF
D: -
size: -
J: TRBJ2-3
V: TRBV5-1

DNA: TGTGCCAGCAGTCGTCTGAATAGCAATCAGCCCCAGCATTTT
CDR3: CASSRLNSNQPQHF
D: -
size: -
J: TRBJ1-5
V: TRBV6-5

DNA: TGTGCCAGCAGCCAAGAGGCGTCGGCGGCATACACCGGGGAGCTGTTTTTT
CDR3: CASSQEASAAYTGELFF
D: -
size: -
J: TRBJ2-2
V: TRBV4-2

DNA: TGTGCCAGCAGCCGTAGCGGGGGACTACTCGGGCAGTACTTC
CDR3: CASSRSGGLLGQYF
D: TRBD2
size: once
J: TRBJ2-7
V: TRBV6-5